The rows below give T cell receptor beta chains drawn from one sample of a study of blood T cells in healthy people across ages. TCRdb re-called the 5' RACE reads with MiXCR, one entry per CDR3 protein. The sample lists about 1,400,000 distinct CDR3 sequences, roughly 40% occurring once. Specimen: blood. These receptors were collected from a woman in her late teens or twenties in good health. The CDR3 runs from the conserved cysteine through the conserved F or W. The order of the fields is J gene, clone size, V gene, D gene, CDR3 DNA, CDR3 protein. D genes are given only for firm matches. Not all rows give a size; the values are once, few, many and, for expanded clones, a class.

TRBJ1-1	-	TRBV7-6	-	TGTGCCAGCAGCTCTACCGACCAGACTGAAGCTTTCTTT	CASSSTDQTEAFF
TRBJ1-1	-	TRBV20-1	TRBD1	TGCAGTGCTCGGTTTAGGGGGCTCCCGAACACTGAAGCTTTCTTT	CSARFRGLPNTEAFF
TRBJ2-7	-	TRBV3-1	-	TGTGCCAGCAGCCAAGAAACCTACGAGCAGTACTTC	CASSQETYEQYF
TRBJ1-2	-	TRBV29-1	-	TGCAGCGTTACAGGTGAGGAAGGAGGCTACACCTTC	CSVTGEEGGYTF
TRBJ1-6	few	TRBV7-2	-	TGTGCCAGCAGCCAAGCGGGGGCGCGTAATTCACCCCTCCACTTT	CASSQAGARNSPLHF
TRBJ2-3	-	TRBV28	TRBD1	TGTGCCAGCAGTTTATGGGGACAGGGAAGCACAGATACGCAGTATTTT	CASSLWGQGSTDTQYF
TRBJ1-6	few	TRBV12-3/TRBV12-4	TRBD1	TGTGCCAGCAGCACCCGGACAGGGGGAAGTTCACCCCTCCACTTT	CASSTRTGGSSPLHF
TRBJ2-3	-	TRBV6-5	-	TGTGCCAGCAGCCACGGTGCGAATAGCACAGATACGCAGTATTTT	CASSHGANSTDTQYF
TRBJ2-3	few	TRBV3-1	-	TGTGCCAGCACCCAGGCAGGTCCCAGAGATACGCAGTATTTT	CASTQAGPRDTQYF
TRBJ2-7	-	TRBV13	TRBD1	TGTGCCAGCAGCTCTAGGAGGGACAGGGGGATATACGAGCAGTACTTC	CASSSRRDRGIYEQYF
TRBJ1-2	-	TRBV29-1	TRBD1	TGCAGCGTGACCGAGACAGGGGACGCCTATGGCTACACCTTC	CSVTETGDAYGYTF
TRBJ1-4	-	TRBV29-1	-	TGCAGCTCCGGGCTGGCTTCAACTAATGAAAAACTGTTTTTT	CSSGLASTNEKLFF
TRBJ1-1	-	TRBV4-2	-	TGTGCCAGCAGCCAAGATACGAGTATCACTGAAGCTTTCTTT	CASSQDTSITEAFF
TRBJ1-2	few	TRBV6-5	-	TGTGCCAGCAAACCACGGGAGGTGTACTATGGCTACACCTTC	CASKPREVYYGYTF
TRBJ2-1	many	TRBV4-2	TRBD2	TGTGCCAGCAGCCAAGTTGCGGGGGTTGGCGATGAGCAGTTCTTC	CASSQVAGVGDEQFF
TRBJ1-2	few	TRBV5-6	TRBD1	TGTGCCAGCAGCTGGGGGGGACAGGAAACTAACTATGGCTACACCTTC	CASSWGGQETNYGYTF
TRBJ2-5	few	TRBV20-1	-	TGCAGTGCCGCCGGACTGTACCAAGAGACCCAGTACTTC	CSAAGLYQETQYF
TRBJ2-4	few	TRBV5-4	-	TGTGCCAGCAGCCCTGAAGGGGGAACCAAAAACATTCAGTACTTC	CASSPEGGTKNIQYF
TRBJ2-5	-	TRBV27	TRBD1	TGTGCCAGCAGTGGATCAGGGGGCGGGCGGGAGACCCAGTACTTC	CASSGSGGGRETQYF
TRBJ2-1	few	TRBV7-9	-	TGTGCCAGCTTAGAGGGCGGGGGCGGCTACAATGAGCAGTTCTTC	CASLEGGGGYNEQFF
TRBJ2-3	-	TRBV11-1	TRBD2	TGTGCCAGCGGCCATGCCCCGAGCGGGGGAACAGATACGCAGTATTTT	CASGHAPSGGTDTQYF
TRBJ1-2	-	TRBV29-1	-	TGCAGCGTTGAATTCAGGGTCGGCTATGGCTACACCTTC	CSVEFRVGYGYTF
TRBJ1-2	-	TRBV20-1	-	TGCAGTGCTACTTGGACGAATGGCTACACCTTC	CSATWTNGYTF
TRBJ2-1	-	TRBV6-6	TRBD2	TGTGCCAGCAGGCCCGGGACTAGCGGGACGGCTGAGCAGTTCTTC	CASRPGTSGTAEQFF
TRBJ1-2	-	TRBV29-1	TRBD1	TGCAGCGGCTGGACAGGGAATGGCTACACCTTC	CSGWTGNGYTF
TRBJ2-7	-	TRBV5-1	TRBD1	TGCGCCAGCAGCTCAGGGACAGGTCGGTACTACGAGCAGTACTTC	CASSSGTGRYYEQYF
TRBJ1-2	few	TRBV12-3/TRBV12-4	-	TGTGCCAACGTTAGGCCGGAGTATGGCTACACCTTC	CANVRPEYGYTF
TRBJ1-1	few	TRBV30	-	TGTGCCTGGAGTACCCTGTTTCTGTGGGGCACTGAAGCTTTCTTT	CAWSTLFLWGTEAFF
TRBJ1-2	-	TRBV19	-	TGTGCCAGTAGTATCCCGAGGCAGCTCTATGGCTACACCTTC	CASSIPRQLYGYTF
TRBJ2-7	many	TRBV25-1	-	TGTGCCAGCAGTGATGGACAGACCTACGAGCAGTACTTC	CASSDGQTYEQYF
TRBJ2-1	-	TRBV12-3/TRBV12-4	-	TGTGCCAGCAGTCTCCCTAGCGGCAAGGGGGCCAATGAGCAGTTCTTC	CASSLPSGKGANEQFF
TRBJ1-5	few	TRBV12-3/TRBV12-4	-	TGTGCCAGCAGGCCAACAGGGAACCAGCCCCAGCATTTT	CASRPTGNQPQHF
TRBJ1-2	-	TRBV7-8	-	TGTGCCAGCAGCTTAGCCCTTGGGAGGGGCTACACCTTC	CASSLALGRGYTF
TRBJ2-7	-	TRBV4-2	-	TGTGCCAGCAGCCAAGATTGGCAGGGTGTGAACGAGCAGTACTTC	CASSQDWQGVNEQYF
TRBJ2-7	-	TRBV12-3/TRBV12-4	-	TGTGCCAGCAGTTTCCTCGGGGACCCCAGAAGGGACGAGCAGTACTTC	CASSFLGDPRRDEQYF
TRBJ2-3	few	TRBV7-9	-	TGTGCCAGCAGCCAGCCGAGAGAATCCACAGATACGCAGTATTTT	CASSQPRESTDTQYF
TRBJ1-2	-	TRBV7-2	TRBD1	TGTGCCAGCAGGAACACAGGGGCGCTAAACTATGGCTACACCTTC	CASRNTGALNYGYTF
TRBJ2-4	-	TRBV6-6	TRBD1	TGTGCCAGCAGAAATCAGGGGGACAAAAACATTCAGTACTTC	CASRNQGDKNIQYF
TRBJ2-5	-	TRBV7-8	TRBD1	TGTGCCAGCAGCCCCCGGACAGGGCTCAAGTTTGAGACCCAGTACTTC	CASSPRTGLKFETQYF
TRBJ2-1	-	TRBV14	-	TGTGCCAGCAGCCCAAAGATAAGCACGAATCCCTACTCCTACAATGAGCAGTTCTTC	CASSPKISTNPYSYNEQFF
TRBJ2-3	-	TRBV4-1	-	TGCGCCAGCAGCCAGATTAGCGGCCTCACAGATACGCAGTATTTT	CASSQISGLTDTQYF
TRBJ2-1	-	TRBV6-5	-	TGTGCCAGCAGGACTAACGGCGAAGGGAATGAGCAGTTCTTC	CASRTNGEGNEQFF
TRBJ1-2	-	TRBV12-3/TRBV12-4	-	TGTGCCAGCAGGGACCCACGGGGCTATGGCTACACCTTC	CASRDPRGYGYTF
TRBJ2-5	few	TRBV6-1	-	TGTGCCAGCAGTGAAGTCCGCCGGGAGACCCAGTACTTC	CASSEVRRETQYF
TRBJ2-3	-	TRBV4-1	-	TGCGCCAGCAGCCAGGGACCGTATACGCAGTATTTT	CASSQGPYTQYF
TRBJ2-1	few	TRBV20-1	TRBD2	TGCAGTGCTAGAGGTGCTAGCGGGAGTGGGGGTGAGCAGTTCTTC	CSARGASGSGGEQFF
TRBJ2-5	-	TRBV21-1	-	TGTGCCAGCAGCAAAGAAATTTGTAGCGGGGGGACCGAAGAGACCCAGTACTTC	CASSKEICSGGTEETQYF
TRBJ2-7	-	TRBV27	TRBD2	TGTGCCAGCAGGGGGGCGGGGGGGCGGATGGAGCAGTACTTC	CASRGAGGRMEQYF
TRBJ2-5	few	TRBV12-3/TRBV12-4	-	TGTGCCAGCAGTTTAGTTCGGGTCGAATCCCAAGAGACCCAGTACTTC	CASSLVRVESQETQYF
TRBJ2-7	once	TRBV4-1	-	TGCGCCAGCAGCCAAGATGTGCGGTGGGGCTACCAGCAGTACTTC	CASSQDVRWGYQQYF